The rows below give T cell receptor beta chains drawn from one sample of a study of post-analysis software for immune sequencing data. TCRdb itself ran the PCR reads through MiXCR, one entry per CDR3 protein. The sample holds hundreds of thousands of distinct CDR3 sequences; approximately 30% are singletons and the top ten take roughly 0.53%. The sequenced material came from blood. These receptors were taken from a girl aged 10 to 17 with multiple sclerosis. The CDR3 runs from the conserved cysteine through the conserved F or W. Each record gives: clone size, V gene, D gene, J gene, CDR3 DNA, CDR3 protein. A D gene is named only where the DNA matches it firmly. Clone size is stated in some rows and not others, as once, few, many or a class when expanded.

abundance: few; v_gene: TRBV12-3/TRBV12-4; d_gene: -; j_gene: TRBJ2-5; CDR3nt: TGTGCCAGCAGTCCACTCATCGACAGCCAGACCCAGTACTTC; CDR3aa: CASSPLIDSQTQYF
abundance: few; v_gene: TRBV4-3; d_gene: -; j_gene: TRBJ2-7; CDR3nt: TGCGCCAGCAGCCGAGAGGCACCCGGGCCTTACGAGCAGTACTTC; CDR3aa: CASSREAPGPYEQYF
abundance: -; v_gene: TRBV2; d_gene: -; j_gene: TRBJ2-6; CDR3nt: TGTGCCGGCGCGACGGGCTCTGGGGCCAACGTCCTGACTTTC; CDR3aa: CAGATGSGANVLTF
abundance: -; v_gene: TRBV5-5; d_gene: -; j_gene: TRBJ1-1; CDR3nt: TGTGCCAGCAGCTTGGGGGAAAGGACTGAAGCTTTCTTT; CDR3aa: CASSLGERTEAFF
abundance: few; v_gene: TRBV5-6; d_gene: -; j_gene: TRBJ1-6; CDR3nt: TGTGCCAGCAGCTTGGTTTTCACGGATGATAATTTTTCACCCCTCCACTTT; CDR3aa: CASSLVFTDDNFSPLHF
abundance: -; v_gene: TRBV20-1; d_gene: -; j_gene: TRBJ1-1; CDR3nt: TGCAGTGCTAGAGATCCCCTGTGGAGGGGGAACACTGAAGCTTTCTTT; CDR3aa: CSARDPLWRGNTEAFF
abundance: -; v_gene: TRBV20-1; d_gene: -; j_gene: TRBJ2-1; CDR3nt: TGCAGTGCTAGACAGAACAATGAGCAGTTCTTC; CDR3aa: CSARQNNEQFF
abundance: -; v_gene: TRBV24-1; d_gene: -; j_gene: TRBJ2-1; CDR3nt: TGTGCCACCAGGGCCCCGGGGTCGGACTACAATGAGCAGTTCTTC; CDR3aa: CATRAPGSDYNEQFF
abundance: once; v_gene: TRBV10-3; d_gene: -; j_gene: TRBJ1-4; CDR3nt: TGTGCCATCAGTGCCTCCCAGGGCCAGGGAAAACTGTTTTTT; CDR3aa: CAISASQGQGKLFF
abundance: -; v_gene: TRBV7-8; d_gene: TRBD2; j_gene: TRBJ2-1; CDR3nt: TGTGCCAGCAGCGCGGGCGGGGGGTATGGTGAGCAGTTCTTC; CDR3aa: CASSAGGGYGEQFF
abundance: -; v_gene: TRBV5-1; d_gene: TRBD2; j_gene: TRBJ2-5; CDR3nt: TGCGCCAGCAGCGACGGAGTCGGGGGGAGCGATGAGCAGTACTTC; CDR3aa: CASSDGVGGSDEQYF
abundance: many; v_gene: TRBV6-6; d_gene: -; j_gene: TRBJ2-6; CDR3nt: TGTGCCAGCAGCTCCGCTGGGGCCAACGTCCTGACTTTC; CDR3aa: CASSSAGANVLTF
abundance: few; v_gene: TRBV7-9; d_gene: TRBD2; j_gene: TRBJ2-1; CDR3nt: TGTGCCAGCAGCTTAGTTTCGGTTTGGCTAGCGGGAGCGAAAGGGTATGAGCAGTTCTTC; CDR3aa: CASSLVSVWLAGAKGYEQFF
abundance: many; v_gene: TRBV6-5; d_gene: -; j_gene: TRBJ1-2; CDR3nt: TGTGCCAGCAGTTACTCCCCTGGATATGGCTACACCTTC; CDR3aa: CASSYSPGYGYTF
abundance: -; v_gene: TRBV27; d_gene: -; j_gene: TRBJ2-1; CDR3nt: TGTGCCAGCAGTCCGTCAGGGGGGTGGAATGGGCAGTTCTTC; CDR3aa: CASSPSGGWNGQFF
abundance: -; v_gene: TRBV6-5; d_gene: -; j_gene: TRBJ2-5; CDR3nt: TGTGCCGGCAGTTACAAAGGGGATACGACCCAGTACTTC; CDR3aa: CAGSYKGDTTQYF
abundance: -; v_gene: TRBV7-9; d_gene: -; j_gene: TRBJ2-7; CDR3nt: TGTGCCAGCAGCTTAGATCTTGGAAACTCCTACAATGAGCAGTACTTC; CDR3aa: CASSLDLGNSYNEQYF
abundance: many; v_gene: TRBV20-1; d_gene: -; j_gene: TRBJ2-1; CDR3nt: TGCAGTGCTAGACACCCCGGAGCGCGATACTCCTACAATGAGCAGTTCTTC; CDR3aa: CSARHPGARYSYNEQFF
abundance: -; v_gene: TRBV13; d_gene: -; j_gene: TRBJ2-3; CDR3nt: TGTGCCAGCAGCCGTCGGGGAAGCACAGATACGCAGTATTTT; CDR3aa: CASSRRGSTDTQYF
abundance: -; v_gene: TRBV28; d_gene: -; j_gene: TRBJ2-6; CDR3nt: TGTGCCAGCAGTTTATGGGACGGCTCTGGGACCAACGTCCTGACTTTC; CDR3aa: CASSLWDGSGTNVLTF
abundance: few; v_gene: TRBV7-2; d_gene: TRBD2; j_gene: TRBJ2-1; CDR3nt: TGTGCCAGCAGCCTGGCGGGCGGGAGTCTTAATGAGCAGTTCTTC; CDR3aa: CASSLAGGSLNEQFF
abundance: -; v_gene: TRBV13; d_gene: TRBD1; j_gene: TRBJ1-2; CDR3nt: TGTGCCAGCAGCCGCACAGGGGCCGGGGACGGCTACACCTTC; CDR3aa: CASSRTGAGDGYTF
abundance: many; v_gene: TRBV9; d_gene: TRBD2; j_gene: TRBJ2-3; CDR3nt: TGTGCCAGCAGCGCTAGCGGGAGAAGCACAGATACGCAGTATTTT; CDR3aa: CASSASGRSTDTQYF
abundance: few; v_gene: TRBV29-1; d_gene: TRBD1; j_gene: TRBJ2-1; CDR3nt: TGCAGCGTTGGAAACCGGGACAGACTCTACAATGAGCAGTTCTTC; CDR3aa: CSVGNRDRLYNEQFF
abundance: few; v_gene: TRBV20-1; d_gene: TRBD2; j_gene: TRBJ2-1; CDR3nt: TGCAGTGCTCCTATGACTAGCGGGGGACGCCCCTACAATGAGCAGTTCTTC; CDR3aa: CSAPMTSGGRPYNEQFF
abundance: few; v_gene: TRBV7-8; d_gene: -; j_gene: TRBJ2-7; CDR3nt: TGTGCCAGCAGCTTTCGGCGGGATATCTCCAACGAGCAGTACTTC; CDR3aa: CASSFRRDISNEQYF
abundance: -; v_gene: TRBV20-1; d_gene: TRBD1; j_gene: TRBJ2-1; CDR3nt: TGCAGTGCTAGCGGGACAGGGTTTTGGGATGAGCAGTTCTTC; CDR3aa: CSASGTGFWDEQFF
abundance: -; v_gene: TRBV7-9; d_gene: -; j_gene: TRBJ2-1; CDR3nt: TGTGCCAGCAGCTTAGTACGGTTTCCAAATGAGCAGTTCTTC; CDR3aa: CASSLVRFPNEQFF
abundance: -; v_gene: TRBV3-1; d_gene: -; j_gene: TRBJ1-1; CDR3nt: TGTGCCAGCAGCCAATACGACACTGAAGCTTTCTTT; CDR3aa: CASSQYDTEAFF
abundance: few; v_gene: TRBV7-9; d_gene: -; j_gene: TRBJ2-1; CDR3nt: TGTGCCAGCAGCTTTTCTCGGCGTTTGGGGAATGAGCAGTTCTTC; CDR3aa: CASSFSRRLGNEQFF
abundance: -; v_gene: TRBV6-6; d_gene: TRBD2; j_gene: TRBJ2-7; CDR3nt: TGTGCCAGCAGCCAGATGGCTAGCGGCGAGCAGTACTTC; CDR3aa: CASSQMASGEQYF
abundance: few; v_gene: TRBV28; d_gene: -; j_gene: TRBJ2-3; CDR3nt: TGTGCCAGCAGTTCCGACCCAGGTGCGACAGATACGCAGTATTTT; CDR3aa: CASSSDPGATDTQYF
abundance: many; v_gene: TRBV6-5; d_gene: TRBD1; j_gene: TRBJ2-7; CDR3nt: TGTGCCAGCAGCTACAAAGCCGACAGGGGTTTCGACGAGCAGTACTTC; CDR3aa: CASSYKADRGFDEQYF
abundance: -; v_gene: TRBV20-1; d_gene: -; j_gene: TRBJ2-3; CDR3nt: TGCAGTGCTAGAGATTTTCTCTCTAGCGCGAATGTACAGTATTTT; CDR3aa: CSARDFLSSANVQYF
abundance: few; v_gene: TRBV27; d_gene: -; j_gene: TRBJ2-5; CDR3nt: TGTGCCAGCACCGCCGGGTCCCAATATCGCCAAGAGACCCAGTACTTC; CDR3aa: CASTAGSQYRQETQYF
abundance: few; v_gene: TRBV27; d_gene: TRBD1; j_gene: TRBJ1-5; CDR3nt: TGTGCCAGCAGTTCAGGACAGGGGTCCAGGCAGCCCCAGCATTTT; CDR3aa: CASSSGQGSRQPQHF
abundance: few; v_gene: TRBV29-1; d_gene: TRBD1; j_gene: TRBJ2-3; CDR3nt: TGCAGCGTTAAACAGGGGGCCGGCACAGATACGCAGTATTTT; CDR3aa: CSVKQGAGTDTQYF
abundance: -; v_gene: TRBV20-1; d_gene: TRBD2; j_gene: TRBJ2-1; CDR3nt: TGCAGTGCTAGGTGGGCTAGCGGCTACAATGAGCAGTTCTTC; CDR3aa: CSARWASGYNEQFF
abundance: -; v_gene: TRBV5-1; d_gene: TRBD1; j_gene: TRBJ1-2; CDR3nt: TGCGCCAGCAGCTTGGAGCAGGGGGCCCCAATACGGATTGGCTACACCTTC; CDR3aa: CASSLEQGAPIRIGYTF
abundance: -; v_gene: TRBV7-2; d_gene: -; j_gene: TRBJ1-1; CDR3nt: TGTGCCAGCAGCCCACTTGGGGGGCTGAACACTGAAGCTTTCTTT; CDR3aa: CASSPLGGLNTEAFF
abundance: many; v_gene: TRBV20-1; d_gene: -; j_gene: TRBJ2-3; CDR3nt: TGCAGTGCTAGGCCAGGACTACAAGATACGCAGTATTTT; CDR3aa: CSARPGLQDTQYF
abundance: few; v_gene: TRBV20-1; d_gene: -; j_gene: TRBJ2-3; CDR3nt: TGCAGTGCTCCAATGGGGGGGCGCAGTGATAATACGCAGTATTTT; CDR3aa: CSAPMGGRSDNTQYF
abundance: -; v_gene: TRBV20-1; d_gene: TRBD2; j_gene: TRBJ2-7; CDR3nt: TGCAGTGCTAGGGAAGCGGGGGCCTACGAGCAGTACTTC; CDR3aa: CSAREAGAYEQYF
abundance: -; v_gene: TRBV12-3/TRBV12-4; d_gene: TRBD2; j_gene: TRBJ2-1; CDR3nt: TGTGCCAGCAGTTTCCGATCGGGGGGTGGTGAGCAGTTCTTC; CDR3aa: CASSFRSGGGEQFF
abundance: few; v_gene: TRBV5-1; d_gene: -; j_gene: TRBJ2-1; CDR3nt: TGCGCCAGCAGCCACCGATATGAGCAGTTCTTC; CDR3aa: CASSHRYEQFF
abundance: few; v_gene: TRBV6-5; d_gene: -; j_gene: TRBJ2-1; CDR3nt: TGTGCCAGCAGTGACCCCGCAAGGGAGCAGTTCTTC; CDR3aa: CASSDPAREQFF
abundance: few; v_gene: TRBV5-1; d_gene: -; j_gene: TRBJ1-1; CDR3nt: TGCGCCAGCCGACCGGACAGCACTGAAGCTTTCTTT; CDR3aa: CASRPDSTEAFF
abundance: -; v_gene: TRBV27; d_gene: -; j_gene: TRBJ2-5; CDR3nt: TGTGCCAGCAGTTTAAGCAGGGCCCCTCCGGAGACCCAGTACTTC; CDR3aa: CASSLSRAPPETQYF
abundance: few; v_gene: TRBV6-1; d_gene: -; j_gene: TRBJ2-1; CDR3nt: TGTGCCAGCAGTGACAGGGGTGTTCGAAAAAATGAGCAGTTCTTC; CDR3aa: CASSDRGVRKNEQFF
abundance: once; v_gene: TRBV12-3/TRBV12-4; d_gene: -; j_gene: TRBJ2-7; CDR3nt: TGTGTCAGCAGTTTATCTGGGTGGAAGTACGAGCAGTACTTC; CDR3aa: CVSSLSGWKYEQYF
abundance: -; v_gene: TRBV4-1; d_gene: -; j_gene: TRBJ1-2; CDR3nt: TGCGCCAGCAGCCAAGTCCAGACAGCTAACTATGGCTACACCTTC; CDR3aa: CASSQVQTANYGYTF
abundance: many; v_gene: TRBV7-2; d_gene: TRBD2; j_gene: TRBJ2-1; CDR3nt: TGTGCCAGCAATCTAGCGGGGGGATACAATGAGCAGTTCTTC; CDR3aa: CASNLAGGYNEQFF
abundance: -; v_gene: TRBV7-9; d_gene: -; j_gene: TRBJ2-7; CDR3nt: TGTGCCAGCAGCCCTCGGCAGATGGTCTACGAGCAGTACTTC; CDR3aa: CASSPRQMVYEQYF
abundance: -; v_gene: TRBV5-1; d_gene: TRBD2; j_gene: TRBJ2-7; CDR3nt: TGCGCCAGCAGACTGGGGACTAGCCTAGCCTACGAGCAGTACTTC; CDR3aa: CASRLGTSLAYEQYF